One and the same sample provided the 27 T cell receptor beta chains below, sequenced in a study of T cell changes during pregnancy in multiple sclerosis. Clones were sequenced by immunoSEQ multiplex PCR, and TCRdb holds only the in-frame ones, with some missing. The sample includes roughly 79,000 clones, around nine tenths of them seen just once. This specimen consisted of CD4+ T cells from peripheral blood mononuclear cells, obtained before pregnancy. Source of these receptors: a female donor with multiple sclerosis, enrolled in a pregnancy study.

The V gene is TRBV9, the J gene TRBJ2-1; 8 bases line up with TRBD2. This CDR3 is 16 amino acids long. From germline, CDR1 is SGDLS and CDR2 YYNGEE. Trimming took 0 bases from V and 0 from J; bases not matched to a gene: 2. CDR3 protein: CASSVVAGSSYNEQFF. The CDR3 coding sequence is TGTGCCAGCAGCGTAGTAGCGGGAAGCTCCTACAATGAGCAGTTCTTC.

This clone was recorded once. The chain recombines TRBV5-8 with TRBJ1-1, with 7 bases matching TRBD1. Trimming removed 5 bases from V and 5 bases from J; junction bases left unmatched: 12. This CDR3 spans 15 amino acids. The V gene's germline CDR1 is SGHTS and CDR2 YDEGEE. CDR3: CASRRDRVMETEAFF. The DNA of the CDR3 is TGTGCCAGCAGGAGAGACAGGGTGATGGAGACTGAAGCTTTCTTT.

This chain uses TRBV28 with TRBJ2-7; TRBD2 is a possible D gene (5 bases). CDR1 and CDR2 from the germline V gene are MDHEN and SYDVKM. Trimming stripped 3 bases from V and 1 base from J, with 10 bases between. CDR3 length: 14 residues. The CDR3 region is CASSFLGDSYEQYF. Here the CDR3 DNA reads TGTGCCAGCAGTTTTCTCGGGGATTCCTACGAGCAGTACTTC.

This CDR3 is CASSLAGKAYEQYF. The CDR3, as DNA: TGTGCCAGCAGTTTGGCCGGGAAGGCCTACGAGCAGTACTTC. The V gene is TRBV27, the J gene TRBJ2-7; possible D gene TRBD2, 5 bases. V lost 3 bases to trimming and J lost 2 bases, with 11 bases between them. The CDR3 totals 14 residues. CDR1 is MNHEY and CDR2 is SMNVEV in the germline V gene (reference sequence).

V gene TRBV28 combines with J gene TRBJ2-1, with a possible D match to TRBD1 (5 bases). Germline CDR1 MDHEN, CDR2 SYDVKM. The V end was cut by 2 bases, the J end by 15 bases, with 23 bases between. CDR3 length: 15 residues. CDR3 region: CASSLISTVHNQGFF. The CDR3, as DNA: TGTGCCAGCAGTTTAATCTCCACAGTACATAACCAGGGGTTCTTC.

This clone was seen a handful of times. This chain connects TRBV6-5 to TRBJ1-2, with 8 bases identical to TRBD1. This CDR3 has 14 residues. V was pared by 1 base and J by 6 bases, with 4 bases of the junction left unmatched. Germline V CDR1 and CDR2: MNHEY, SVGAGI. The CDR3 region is CASSYFDRGDGYTF. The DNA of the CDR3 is TGTGCCAGCAGTTACTTTGACAGGGGAGATGGCTACACCTTC.

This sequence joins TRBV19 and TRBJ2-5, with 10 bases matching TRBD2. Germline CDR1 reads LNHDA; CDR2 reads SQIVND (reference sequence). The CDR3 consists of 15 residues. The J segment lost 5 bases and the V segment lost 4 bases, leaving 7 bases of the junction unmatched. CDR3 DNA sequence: TGTGCCAGTAGTACAGCGGGGGGGCTGATGGAGACCCAGTACTTC. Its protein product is CASSTAGGLMETQYF.

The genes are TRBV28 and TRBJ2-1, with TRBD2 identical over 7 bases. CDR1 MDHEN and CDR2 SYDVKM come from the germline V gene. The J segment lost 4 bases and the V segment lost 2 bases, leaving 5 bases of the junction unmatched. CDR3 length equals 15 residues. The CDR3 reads CASSLAAGRYNEQFF. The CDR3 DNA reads TGTGCCAGCAGTTTAGCAGCGGGAAGATACAATGAGCAGTTCTTC.

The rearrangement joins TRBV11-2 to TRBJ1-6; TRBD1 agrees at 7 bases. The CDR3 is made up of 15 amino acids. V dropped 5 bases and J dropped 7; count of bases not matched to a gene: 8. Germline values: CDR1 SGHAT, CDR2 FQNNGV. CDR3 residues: CASSPIDRANSPLHF. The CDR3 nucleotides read TGTGCCAGCAGCCCCATCGACAGGGCAAATTCACCCCTCCACTTT.

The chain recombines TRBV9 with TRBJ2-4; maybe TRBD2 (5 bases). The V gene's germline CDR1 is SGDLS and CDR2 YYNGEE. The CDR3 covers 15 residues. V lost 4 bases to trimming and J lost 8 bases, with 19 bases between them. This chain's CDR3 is CASSPVGRGRDIQYF. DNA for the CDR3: TGTGCCAGCAGCCCAGTAGGTCGGGGTAGAGACATTCAGTACTTC.

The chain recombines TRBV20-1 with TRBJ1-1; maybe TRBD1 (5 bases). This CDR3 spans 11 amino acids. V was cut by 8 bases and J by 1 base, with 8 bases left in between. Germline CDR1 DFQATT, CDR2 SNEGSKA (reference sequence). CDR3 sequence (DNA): TGCAGTTGCGGGGGGAACACTGAAGCTTTCTTT. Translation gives CSCGGNTEAFF.

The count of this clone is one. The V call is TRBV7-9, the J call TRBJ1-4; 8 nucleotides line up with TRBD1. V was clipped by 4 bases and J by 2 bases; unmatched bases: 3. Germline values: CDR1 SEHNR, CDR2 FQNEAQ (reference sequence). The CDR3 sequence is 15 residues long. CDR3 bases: TGTGCCAGCAGCTCGGGACAGGCTACTAATGAAAAACTGTTTTTT. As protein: CASSSGQATNEKLFF.

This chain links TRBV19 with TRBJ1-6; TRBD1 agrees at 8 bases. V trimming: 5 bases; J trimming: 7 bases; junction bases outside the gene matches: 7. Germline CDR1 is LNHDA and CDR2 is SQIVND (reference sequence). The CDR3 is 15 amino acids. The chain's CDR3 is CASSAGDRINSPLHF. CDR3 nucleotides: TGTGCCAGTAGTGCAGGGGACAGGATAAATTCACCCCTCCACTTT.

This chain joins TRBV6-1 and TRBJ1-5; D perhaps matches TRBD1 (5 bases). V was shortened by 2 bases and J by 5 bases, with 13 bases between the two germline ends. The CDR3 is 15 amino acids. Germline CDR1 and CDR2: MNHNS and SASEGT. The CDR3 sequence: CASSERAGPYQPQHF. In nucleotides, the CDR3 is TGTGCCAGCAGTGAAAGGGCAGGGCCTTATCAGCCCCAGCATTTT.

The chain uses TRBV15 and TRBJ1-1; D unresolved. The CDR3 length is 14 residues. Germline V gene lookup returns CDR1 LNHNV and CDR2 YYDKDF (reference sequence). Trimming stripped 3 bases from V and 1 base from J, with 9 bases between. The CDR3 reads CATSSMRRNTEAFF. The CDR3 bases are TGTGCCACCAGCAGTATGAGAAGGAACACTGAAGCTTTCTTT.

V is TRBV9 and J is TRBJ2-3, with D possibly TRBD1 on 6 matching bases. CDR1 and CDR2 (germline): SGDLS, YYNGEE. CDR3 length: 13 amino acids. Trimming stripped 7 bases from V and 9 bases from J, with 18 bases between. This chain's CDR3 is CASGQMRQSTQYF. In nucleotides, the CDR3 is TGTGCCAGCGGACAGATGAGGCAATCGACGCAGTATTTT. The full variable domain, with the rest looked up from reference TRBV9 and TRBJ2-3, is DSGVTQTPKHLITATGQRVTLRCSPRSGDLSVYWYQQSLDQGLQFLIQYYNGEERAKGNILERFSAQQFPDLHSELNLSSLELGDSALYFCASGQMRQSTQYFGPGTRLTVL.

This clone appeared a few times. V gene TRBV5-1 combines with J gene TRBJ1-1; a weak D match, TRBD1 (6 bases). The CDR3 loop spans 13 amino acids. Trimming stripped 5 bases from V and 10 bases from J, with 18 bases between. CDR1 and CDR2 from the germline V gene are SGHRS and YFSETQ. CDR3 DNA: TGCGCCAGCAGTCCAGGGGCAGGGATTGCAGCTTTCTTT. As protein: CASSPGAGIAAFF.

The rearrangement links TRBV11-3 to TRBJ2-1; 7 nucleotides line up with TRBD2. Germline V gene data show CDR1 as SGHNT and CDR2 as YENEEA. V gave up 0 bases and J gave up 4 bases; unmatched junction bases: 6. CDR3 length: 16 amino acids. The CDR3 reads CASSLEASGKYNEQFF. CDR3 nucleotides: TGTGCCAGCAGCTTAGAGGCTAGCGGAAAGTACAATGAGCAGTTCTTC.

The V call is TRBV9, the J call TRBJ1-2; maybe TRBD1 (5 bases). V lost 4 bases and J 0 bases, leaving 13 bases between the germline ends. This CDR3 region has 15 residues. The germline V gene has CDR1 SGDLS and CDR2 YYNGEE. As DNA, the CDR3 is TGTGCCAGCAGCCGGGACTCTATTACTAACTATGGCTACACCTTC. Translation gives CASSRDSITNYGYTF.

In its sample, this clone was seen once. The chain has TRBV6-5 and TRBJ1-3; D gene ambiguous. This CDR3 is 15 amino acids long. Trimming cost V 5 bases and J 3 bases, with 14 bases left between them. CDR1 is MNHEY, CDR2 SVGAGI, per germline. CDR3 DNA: TGTGCCAGCAGTGGGTCCTTCGGGAGTGGAAACACCATATATTTT. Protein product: CASSGSFGSGNTIYF.

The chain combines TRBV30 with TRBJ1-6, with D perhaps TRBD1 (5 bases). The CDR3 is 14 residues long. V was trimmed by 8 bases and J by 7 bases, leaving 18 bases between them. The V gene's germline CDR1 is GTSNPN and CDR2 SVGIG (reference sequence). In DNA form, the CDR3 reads TGTGCCGGCCACCGTCAGGGACTCAATTCACCCCTCCACTTT. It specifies CAGHRQGLNSPLHF.

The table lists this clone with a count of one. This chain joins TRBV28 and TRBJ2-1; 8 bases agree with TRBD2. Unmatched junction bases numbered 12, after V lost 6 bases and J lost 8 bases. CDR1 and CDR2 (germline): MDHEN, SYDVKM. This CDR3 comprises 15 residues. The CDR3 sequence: CASRSPTSDRYEQFF. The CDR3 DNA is TGTGCCAGCAGGTCACCGACTAGCGATAGGTATGAGCAGTTCTTC.

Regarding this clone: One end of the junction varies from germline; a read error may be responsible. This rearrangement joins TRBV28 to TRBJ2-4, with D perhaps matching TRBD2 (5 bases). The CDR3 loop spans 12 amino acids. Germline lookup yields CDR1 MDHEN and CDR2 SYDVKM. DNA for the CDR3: TGTGCCAGCACTATTACAGCGGTTGATAAGCACTTC. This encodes CASTITAVDKHF.

The CDR3 nucleotides are TGTGCCAGCAGTCCCCTGGGGGGTTTTGGCAATGAGCAGTTCTTC. Translating gives CASSPLGGFGNEQFF. The V and J genes are TRBV6-5 and TRBJ2-1; a weak D match, TRBD2 (6 bases). Germline lookup yields CDR1 MNHEY and CDR2 SVGAGI. V was clipped by 5 bases and J by 6 bases, with 17 bases between them. The CDR3 covers 15 residues.

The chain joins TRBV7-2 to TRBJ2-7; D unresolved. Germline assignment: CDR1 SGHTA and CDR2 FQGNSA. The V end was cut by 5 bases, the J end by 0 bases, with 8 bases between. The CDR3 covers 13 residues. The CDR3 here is CASSTPSSYEQYF. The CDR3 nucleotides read TGTGCCAGCAGCACTCCGAGCTCCTACGAGCAGTACTTC.

The DNA for the CDR3 is TGCGCCAGCAGCCAAGGGGGACAGGCAAGCTCTGGAAACACCATATATTTT. Amino acids: CASSQGGQASSGNTIYF. This chain connects TRBV4-3 to TRBJ1-3, with TRBD1 matching 8 bases. Germline CDR1 is LGHNA and CDR2 is YSLEER. The J segment lost 0 bases and the V segment lost 1 base, leaving 5 bases of the junction unmatched. The CDR3 covers 17 residues.

CDR3 in amino acids: CATSRGVGYGYTF. For the CDR3, the DNA is TGTGCCACCAGCAGAGGAGTCGGTTATGGCTACACCTTC. This chain joins TRBV15 and TRBJ1-2; D uncertain. Germline V gene sequence: CDR1 LNHNV, CDR2 YYDKDF (reference sequence). This CDR3 has 13 residues. V was cut by 1 base and J by 5 bases, with 8 bases left in between.